This T cell receptor beta chain is from a study of blood T cell repertoires in COVID-19. Study context: PBMCs, B-cell-depleted T cells, or T cells were the source of the cDNA or gDNA that made up the material.

Clones were read by immunoSEQ multiplex PCR, and TCRdb kept only the in-frame ones, dropping some. The sample contains tens of thousands of clones, under 80% of which appear only once. The sequenced material came from peripheral blood. The clonotype comes from a human donor with acute or convalescent COVID-19. The donor label of this sample is uncertain.

The CDR3 loop reads CAWGAFSYNEQFF. The CDR3 nucleotides read TGTGCCTGGGGGGCTTTCTCCTACAATGAGCAGTTCTTC. This rearrangement joins TRBV30 to TRBJ2-1, with TRBD1 as a possible D gene (5 bases). The germline gives CDR1 GTSNPN, CDR2 SVGIG (reference sequence). The V gene lost 5 bases and the J gene lost 0 bases, with 8 bases spanning the gap. There are 13 residues in the CDR3.